This T cell receptor beta chain was profiled in a study of cytomegalovirus exposure and HLA in healthy donors. Overall study context: Unique TCRs numbering about 87 million, obtained from HLA-typed donors, made up an early data release.

About this clone itself: Its specificity is not known.

V lost 4 bases and J lost 4; bases outside the gene matches: 12. Germline CDR1 reads SGDLS; CDR2 reads YYNGEE. This CDR3 spans 16 amino acids. Whole-study results and caveats: Analysis was performed later, and it showed HLA-associated TCR beta chains to be more clonally expanded than equally common others. Cytomegalovirus-associated status was assigned to approximately 160 TCR beta chains.

This PCR relied on a set of 60 Vbeta primers and 13 Jbeta primers. Profiled with immunoSEQ multiplex PCR; TCRdb holds only in-frame clones, not every one. This sample carries about 160,000 clones, roughly 80% of them seen once, and the ten largest clones take more than 4%. The chain joins TRBV9 to TRBJ2-7; 9 nucleotides match TRBD1. The sequenced sample consisted of PBMCs. This receptor was obtained from a man aged 35-49 years in good health and CMV-seronegative. The CDR3 DNA is TGTGCCAGCAGCCCAATTGGTGGGACAGGGTCTTACGAGCAGTACTTC. It is translated as CASSPIGGTGSYEQYF.